This TCR beta chain was sequenced during a study of T cells after yellow fever vaccination. Broader study findings: The CD4 and CD8 compartments had a small share of their clonotypes in common. Abundant bulk-population clonotypes could contaminate the FACS-sorted repertoires.

A 5'RACE template-switching step, the method used to make TCR cDNA, added a universal primer site and UMIs. TCRdb re-called the 5' RACE reads with MiXCR, one entry per CDR3 protein. There are 500,000 to 650,000 distinct CDR3 sequences in the sample; roughly a sixth occur only once, and about 18% lies in the top ten. Details on this clonotype: Its antigen is unidentified.

Germline V CDR1 and CDR2: LGHNT, FRNRAP. The ends were cut back, 0 bases at V and 6 bases at J, with 14 bases in the middle. This CDR3 has 16 residues. This receptor was identified in a man younger than 30 who received the YFV17D yellow fever vaccine. The rearrangement joins TRBV12-5 to TRBJ2-2; no clear D. The material was PBMCs, obtained less than 6 days after the first yellow fever vaccination. In DNA form, the CDR3 reads TGTGCTAGTGGTTTGGTACTGGGTCCGGCGGCCGGGGAGCTGTTTTTT. The encoded protein is CASGLVLGPAAGELFF.